This entry is about one T cell receptor (delta chain). The antigen is unknown. With only one base between it and a far larger clone, this is likely a read error. This CDR3 is also generated by other DNA sequences in the sample. This CDR3 spans 26 amino acids. Germline lookup yields CDR1 TSWWSYY and CDR2 QGS. Both TRG and TRD chains were sequenced from each sorted sample. TCRdb re-processed the multiplex PCR reads via CATT. The sample records 70,000 to 95,000 delta-chain clones, 1.4% being singletons. Bulk repertoires came from Vgamma9/Vdelta2+ or Vdelta2-negative gammadelta T cells flow-sorted from PBMC. The data derive from a study of γδ T cells in repeated Plasmodium falciparum infection. Study background: Malian children with intense seasonal malaria exposure were compared with matched Australian children. Timepoints: baseline, immediately before selected infections, and 21 days after every infection. Whole-study results and caveats: Repeated controlled infections reportedly drove waves of new clonotype selection in Vdelta2-negative, mostly Vdelta1+, gammadelta repertoires.

The specimen sequenced was gamma-delta T cells from blood. This chain uses TRDV1 with TRDJ2, with 9 bases lining up with TRDD3. Because TCRdb records no J gene, it was assigned here through a match of the DNA to germline. This receptor was obtained from a pool of human donors (malaria-infected and uninfected, not separated). The CDR3, as DNA: TGTGCTCTTGGGGAACTAGCGCTTCCTATGAAGCTGGGGGATTCTCCTTCCTTAGCTTTGACGGCACAACTCTTCTTT. This gives the protein CALGELALPMKLGDSPSLALTAQLFF.